Given below is one T cell receptor (beta chain) in context. Its antigen target is currently unknown. There are no base qualities to consult, and no much larger clone falls within one base. This specimen belongs to a study of glioma-infiltrating T cells after dendritic cell vaccination listed by TCRdb under 2016. As for the study more broadly: The cohort included roughly 15 glioblastoma patients drawn from Phase I and II dendritic cell vaccination trials, of whom 9 were newly diagnosed and 6 had recurrent disease. Between 2003 and 2012, the patients were given dendritic cell vaccination pulsed with autologous tumor lysate. The vaccine was prepared from monocyte-derived dendritic cells that were cultured for seven days with IL-4 and GM-CSF and then pulsed overnight with autologous tumor lysate. Each patient got three intradermal injections of the dendritic cell vaccine, spaced at biweekly intervals, in the arm below the axilla. Deep sequencing of TCR beta CDR3 regions was used to quantify tumor-infiltrating lymphocyte content and compare tumor and blood repertoires in dendritic cell-vaccinated glioblastoma patients. Survival after dendritic cell vaccination was correlated with TCR sequencing metrics such as TIL content and the overlap between tumor and blood repertoires.

Trimming at the junction amounts to 4 bases on V and 0 bases on J, and the germline ends lie 13 bases apart. The CDR3 numbers 16 residues from cysteine through phenylalanine. This entry keeps only the CDR3 DNA: 48 bases, framed from base 1. CDR1 MNHEY and CDR2 SVGAGI are derived from the germline V gene. Overall study outcomes, separate from this receptor: The three-group TCR overlap response model was described as speculative and requiring prospective validation. TCR clonality showed no direct relationship with survival, which suggests that a diverse polyclonal response may matter. The cohort was small and heterogeneous, with few patients having full blood and tumor sets and even fewer initial-recurrent tumor pairs. Higher estimated pretreatment TIL content predicted longer time to progression and overall survival after dendritic cell vaccination.

TCRB CDR3 regions were amplified from around 2.1 ug genomic DNA, or all available DNA if less, using the immunoSEQ assay. Multiplex PCR used 60 forward primers for TCR V beta segments and 13 reverse primers for J beta segments. To estimate the number of reads per starting template, synthetic control templates were added to each sample at limiting dilution. The Illumina HiSeq System generated sequencing reads of 87 bp. The paper's data handling went like this. PCR and sequencing errors were removed by a nearest neighbor algorithm that merged closely related sequences. TCR overlap was measured as the percentage of unique tumor TCR beta sequences that were also present in the peripheral blood of the same patient. TCRdb's version of the immuneACCESS table is confined to in-frame rearrangements and falls short of the full clone set. An unresolved V gene accounts for under half of the shortfall where checked; the remainder is of unknown origin. V, J and clone size were drawn from that table, and D and trimming were deduced from the DNA. The sample has 93,000 or so clones on record, roughly 80% of them singletons. 10% to 15% of the sample is held by the ten biggest clonotypes.

Selection of patients required sufficient residual fresh-frozen tumor tissue and over two years of available survival data. None of the glioblastoma patients carried an isocitrate dehydrogenase mutation, although molecular status otherwise varied. PBMC were collected before vaccination, two weeks after the third vaccination, and at tumor progression if progression occurred. The Qiagen DNeasy Blood extraction Kit was used to extract genomic DNA. The sequence joins TRBV6-5 to TRBJ1-3; the D gene is perhaps TRBD1, on 6 matching bases. The material sequenced was blood, taken before dendritic cell vaccination. This TCR was sampled from a human donor with glioblastoma. DNA sequence: TGTGCCAGCAGTTCCCCGGGACATACCTCTGGAAACACCATATATTTT. Its protein is CASSSPGHTSGNTIYF.